The clone carrying this T cell receptor beta chain was counted ten times or more. It was RNA transcripts that yielded the amplified TCR beta CDR3 regions. HTBI primers were the set used in a first-round RT-PCR of the TCR CDR3. TCRdb analysed the multiplex PCR reads with MiXCR anew, one entry per CDR3 protein. The repertoire holds 140,000 or so distinct CDR3 sequences, with more than 20% as singletons. This entry is derived from a study of T cells in Graves' hyperthyroidism and ophthalmopathy. The overall study: Pretreatment peripheral blood was obtained at initial diagnosis.

Exclusion followed for patients with uncontrolled infection, other autoimmune disease, pregnancy or lactation. Sample collection date corresponds to first hyperthyroidism diagnosis, prior to any ophthalmopathy symptoms. Germline CDR1 and CDR2: SGHTA and FQGNSA. V lost 5 bases to trimming and J lost 5 bases; unmatched junction nucleotides: 7. The CDR3 runs to 15 residues. This chain connects TRBV7-2 to TRBJ2-2; TRBD2 agrees at 8 bases. The sequenced sample consisted of blood. This sequence originates from a woman between 50 and 59 years old with Graves' hyperthyroidism that later progressed to Graves' ophthalmopathy. CDR3 sequence (DNA): TGTGCCAGCAGCAGAGCGGGAGTAAGGACCGGGGAGCTGTTTTTT. Translating gives CASSRAGVRTGELFF.